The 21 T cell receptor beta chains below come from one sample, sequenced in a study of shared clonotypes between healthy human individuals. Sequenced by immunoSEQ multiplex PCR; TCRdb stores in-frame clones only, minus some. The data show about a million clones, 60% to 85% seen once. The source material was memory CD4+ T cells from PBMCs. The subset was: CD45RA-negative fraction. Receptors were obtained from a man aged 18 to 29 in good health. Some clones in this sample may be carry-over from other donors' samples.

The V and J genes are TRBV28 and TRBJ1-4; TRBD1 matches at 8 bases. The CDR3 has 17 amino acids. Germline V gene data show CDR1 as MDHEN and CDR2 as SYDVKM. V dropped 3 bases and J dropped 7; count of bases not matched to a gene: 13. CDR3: CASSLDPLRGRGEKLFF. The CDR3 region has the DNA TGTGCCAGCAGTTTGGACCCGCTCAGGGGGCGCGGTGAAAAACTGTTTTTT. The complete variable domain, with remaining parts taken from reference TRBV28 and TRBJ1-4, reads DVKVTQSSRYLVKRTGEKVFLECVQDMDHENMFWYRQDPGLGLRLIYFSYDVKMKEKGDIPEGYSVSREKKERFSLILESASTNQTSMYLCASSLDPLRGRGEKLFFGSGTQLSVL.

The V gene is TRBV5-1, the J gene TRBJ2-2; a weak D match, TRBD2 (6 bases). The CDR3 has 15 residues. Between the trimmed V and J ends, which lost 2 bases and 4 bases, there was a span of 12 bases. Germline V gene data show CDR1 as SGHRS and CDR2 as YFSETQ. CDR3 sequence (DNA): TGCGCCAGCAGCTTCCTTTGGGGAGGCACCGGGGAGCTGTTTTTT. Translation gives CASSFLWGGTGELFF.

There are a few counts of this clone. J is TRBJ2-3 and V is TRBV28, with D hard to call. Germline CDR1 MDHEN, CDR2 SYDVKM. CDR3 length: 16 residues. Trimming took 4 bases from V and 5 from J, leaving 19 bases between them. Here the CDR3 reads CASSSPGRFRVDTQYF. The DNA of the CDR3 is TGTGCCAGCAGTTCCCCCGGCAGGTTTAGGGTAGATACGCAGTATTTT.

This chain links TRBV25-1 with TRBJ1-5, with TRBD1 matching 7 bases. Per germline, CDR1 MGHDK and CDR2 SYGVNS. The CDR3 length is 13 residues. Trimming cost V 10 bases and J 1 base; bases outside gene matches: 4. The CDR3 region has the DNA TGTGCCACCCAGGGGGAGAGCAATCAGCCCCAGCATTTT. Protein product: CATQGESNQPQHF.

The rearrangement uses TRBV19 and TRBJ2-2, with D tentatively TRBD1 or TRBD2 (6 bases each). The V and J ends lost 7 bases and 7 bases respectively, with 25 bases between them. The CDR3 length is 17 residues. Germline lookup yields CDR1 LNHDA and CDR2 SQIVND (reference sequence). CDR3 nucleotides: TGTGCCAGTACCCAACCGGGGGTGGGGGCGCATGACGGGGAGCTGTTTTTT. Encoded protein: CASTQPGVGAHDGELFF.

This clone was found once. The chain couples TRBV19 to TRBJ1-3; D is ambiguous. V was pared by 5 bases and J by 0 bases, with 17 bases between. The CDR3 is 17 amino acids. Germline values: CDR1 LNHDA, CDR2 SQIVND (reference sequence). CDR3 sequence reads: CASSHSDGGNSGNTIYF. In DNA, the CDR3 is TGTGCCAGTAGTCACTCGGACGGAGGAAACTCTGGAAACACCATATATTTT.

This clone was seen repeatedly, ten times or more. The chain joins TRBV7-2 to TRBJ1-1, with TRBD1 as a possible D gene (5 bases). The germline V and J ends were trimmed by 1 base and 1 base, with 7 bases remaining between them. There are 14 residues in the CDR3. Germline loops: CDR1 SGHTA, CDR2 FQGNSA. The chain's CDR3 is CASSLVGQNTEAFF. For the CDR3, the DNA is TGTGCCAGCAGCTTAGTGGGGCAGAACACTGAAGCTTTCTTT.

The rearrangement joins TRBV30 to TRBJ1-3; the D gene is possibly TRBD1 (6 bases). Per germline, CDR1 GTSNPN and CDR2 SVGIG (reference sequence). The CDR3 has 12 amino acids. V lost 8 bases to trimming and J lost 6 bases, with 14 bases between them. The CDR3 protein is CASGRTENTIYF. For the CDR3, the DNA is TGTGCCAGTGGTCGGACAGAAAACACCATATATTTT.

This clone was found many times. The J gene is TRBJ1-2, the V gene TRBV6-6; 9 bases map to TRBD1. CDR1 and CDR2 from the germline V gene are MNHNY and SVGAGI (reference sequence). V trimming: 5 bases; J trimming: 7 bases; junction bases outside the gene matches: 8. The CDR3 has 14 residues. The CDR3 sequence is CASSQHDRGGGYTF. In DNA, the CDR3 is TGTGCCAGCAGTCAGCATGACAGGGGGGGTGGCTACACCTTC.

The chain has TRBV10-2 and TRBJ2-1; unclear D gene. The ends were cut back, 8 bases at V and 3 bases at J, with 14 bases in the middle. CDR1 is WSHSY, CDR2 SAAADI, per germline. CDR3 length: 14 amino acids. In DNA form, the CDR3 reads TGCGCCAGCCGTAGAGCCGAGATCTACAATGAGCAGTTCTTC. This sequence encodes CASRRAEIYNEQFF.

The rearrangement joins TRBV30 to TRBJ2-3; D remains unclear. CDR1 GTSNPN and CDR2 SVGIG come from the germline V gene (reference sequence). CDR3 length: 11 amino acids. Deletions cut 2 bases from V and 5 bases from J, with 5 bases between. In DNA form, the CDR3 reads TGTGCCTGGAGTCTAGAAGATACGCAGTATTTT. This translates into CAWSLEDTQYF.

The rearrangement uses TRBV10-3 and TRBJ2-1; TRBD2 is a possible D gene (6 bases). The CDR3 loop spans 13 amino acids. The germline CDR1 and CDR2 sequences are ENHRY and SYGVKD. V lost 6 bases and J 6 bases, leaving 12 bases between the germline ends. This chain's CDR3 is CAISTGTSNEQFF. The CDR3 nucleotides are TGTGCCATCAGCACCGGGACTTCCAATGAGCAGTTCTTC.

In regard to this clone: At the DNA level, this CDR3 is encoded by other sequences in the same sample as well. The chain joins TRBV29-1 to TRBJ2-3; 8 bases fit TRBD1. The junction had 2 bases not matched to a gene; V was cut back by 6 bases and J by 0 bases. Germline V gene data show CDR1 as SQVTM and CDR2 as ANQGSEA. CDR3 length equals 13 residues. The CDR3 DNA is TGCAGCGTAGACAGGGGTAGCACAGATACGCAGTATTTT. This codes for CSVDRGSTDTQYF.

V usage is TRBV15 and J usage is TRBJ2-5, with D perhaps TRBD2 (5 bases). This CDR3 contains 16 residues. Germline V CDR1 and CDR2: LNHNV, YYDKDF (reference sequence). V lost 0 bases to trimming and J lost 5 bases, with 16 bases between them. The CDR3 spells CATSRDRPPGGETQYF. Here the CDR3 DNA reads TGTGCCACCAGCAGAGATCGGCCCCCCGGCGGGGAGACCCAGTACTTC.

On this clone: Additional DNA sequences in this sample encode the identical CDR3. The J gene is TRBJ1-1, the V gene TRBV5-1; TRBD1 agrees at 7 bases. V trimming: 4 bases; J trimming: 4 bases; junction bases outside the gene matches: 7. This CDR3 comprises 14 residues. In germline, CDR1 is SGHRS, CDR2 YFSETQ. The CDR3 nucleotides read TGCGCCAGCAGCCTGACAGGGTCAGGCACTGAAGCTTTCTTT. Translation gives CASSLTGSGTEAFF. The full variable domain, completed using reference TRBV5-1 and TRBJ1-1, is KAGVTQTPRYLIKTRGQQVTLSCSPISGHRSVSWYQQTPGQGLQFLFEYFSETQRNKGNFPGRFSGRQFSNSRSEMNVSTLELGDSALYLCASSLTGSGTEAFFGQGTRLTVV.

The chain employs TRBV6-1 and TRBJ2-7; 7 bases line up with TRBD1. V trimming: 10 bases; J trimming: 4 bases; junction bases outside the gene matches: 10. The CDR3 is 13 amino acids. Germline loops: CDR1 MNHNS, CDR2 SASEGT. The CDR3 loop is CATVGQDVYEQYF. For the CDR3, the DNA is TGTGCCACCGTTGGACAGGATGTTTACGAGCAGTACTTC.

CDR3 region: CASSVRSGGARSYGYTF. The CDR3 nucleotides read TGTGCCAGCAGTGTACGTTCAGGGGGGGCTCGGAGCTATGGCTACACCTTC. This chain joins TRBV6-1 and TRBJ1-2; 7 nucleotides agree with TRBD1. The ends lost 4 bases at V and 4 bases at J; junction bases unmatched: 15. Germline V lookup: CDR1 MNHNS, CDR2 SASEGT. The CDR3 runs to 17 residues.

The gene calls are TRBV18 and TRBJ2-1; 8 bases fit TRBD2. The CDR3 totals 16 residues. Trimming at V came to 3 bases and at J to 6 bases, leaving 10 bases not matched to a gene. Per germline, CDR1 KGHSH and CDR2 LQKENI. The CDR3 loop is CASSPVGLAGRNEQFF. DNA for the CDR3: TGTGCCAGCTCACCGGTCGGCCTAGCGGGCCGCAATGAGCAGTTCTTC.

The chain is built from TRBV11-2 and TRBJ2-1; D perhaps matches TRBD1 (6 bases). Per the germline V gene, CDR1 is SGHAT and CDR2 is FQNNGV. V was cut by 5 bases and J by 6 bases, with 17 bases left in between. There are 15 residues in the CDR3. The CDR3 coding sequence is TGTGCCAGCAGCCATGGGACACTGGAAGGCAATGAGCAGTTCTTC. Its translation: CASSHGTLEGNEQFF.

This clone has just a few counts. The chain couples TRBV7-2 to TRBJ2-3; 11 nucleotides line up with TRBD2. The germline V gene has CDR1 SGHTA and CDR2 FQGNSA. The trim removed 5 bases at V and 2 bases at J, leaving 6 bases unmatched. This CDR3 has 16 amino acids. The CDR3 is CASSPGTSGYTDTQYF. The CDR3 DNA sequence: TGTGCCAGCAGCCCCGGGACTAGCGGATACACAGATACGCAGTATTTT.

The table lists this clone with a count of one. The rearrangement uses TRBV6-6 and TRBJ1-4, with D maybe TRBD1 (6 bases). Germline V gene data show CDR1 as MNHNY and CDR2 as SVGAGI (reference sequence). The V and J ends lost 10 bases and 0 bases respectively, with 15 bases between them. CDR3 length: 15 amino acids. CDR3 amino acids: CATQLGGATNEKLFF. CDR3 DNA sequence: TGTGCCACCCAGCTGGGGGGCGCAACTAATGAAAAACTGTTTTTT.